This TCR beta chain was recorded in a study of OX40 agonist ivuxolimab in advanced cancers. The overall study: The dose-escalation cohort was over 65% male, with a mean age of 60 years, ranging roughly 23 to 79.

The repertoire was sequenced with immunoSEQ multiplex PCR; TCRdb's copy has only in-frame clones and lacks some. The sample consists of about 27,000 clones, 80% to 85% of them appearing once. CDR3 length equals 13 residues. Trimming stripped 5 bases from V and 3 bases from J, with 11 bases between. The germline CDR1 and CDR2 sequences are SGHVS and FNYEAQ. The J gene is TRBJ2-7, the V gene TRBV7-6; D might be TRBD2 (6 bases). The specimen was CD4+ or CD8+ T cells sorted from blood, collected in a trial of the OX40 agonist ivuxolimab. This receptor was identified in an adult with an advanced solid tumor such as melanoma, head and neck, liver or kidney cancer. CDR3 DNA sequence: TGTGCCAGCAGCCTGGGACTTTACTACGAGCAGTACTTC. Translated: CASSLGLYYEQYF.